Below, one T cell receptor (beta chain) is given with its context. Its antigen is as yet unknown. The data are from a study of T cell responses to AZD1222 COVID-19 vaccine. About the study: Pooled together were second doses at about 4 or about 12 weeks.

Findings and caveats of the study: Sampled repertoires all dated from after the peak T cell response. The study identified only five to seven AZD1222 recipients as seropositive at baseline. The study found Spike-specific TCR breadth and depth rose after two AZD1222 doses.

Some clones are missing from TCRdb's copy, which holds only in-frame ones; the method was immunoSEQ multiplex PCR. The data hold 90,000 to 150,000 clones, with more than 75% observed a single time. V was trimmed by 5 bases and J by 4 bases, leaving 12 bases between them. Germline V gene data show CDR1 as SGHTA and CDR2 as FQGNSA. The CDR3 extends over 15 amino acids. Sequencing used peripheral blood, obtained on day 0 of AZD1222 vaccination. The J gene is TRBJ1-6, the V gene TRBV7-2; tentative D call: TRBD1 (6 bases). The receptor was derived from an adult in good health. The CDR3 here is CASSPSDRYNSPLHF. The CDR3 DNA follows: TGTGCCAGCAGCCCCTCGGACAGATATAATTCACCCCTCCACTTT.